This T cell receptor (beta chain) emerged from a study of shared clonotypes between healthy human individuals. Study-wide points: With four donors compared, roughly 5% of naive CD4 clonotypes were shared.

Details on this clone: Its antigen is undetermined.

Using immunoSEQ multiplex PCR, the repertoire was profiled, and TCRdb retains in-frame clones only, with some absent. The sample yields 950,000 to 1,100,000 clones, roughly 70% seen once. The CDR3 is 15 residues long. Deletions cut 2 bases from V and 7 bases from J, with 17 bases between. Per germline, CDR1 MNHEY and CDR2 SMNVEV (reference sequence). The sample taken for sequencing was memory CD4+ T cells sorted from blood. This sample's subset: CD45RA-negative fraction. The sequence came from a young man in good health. This sequence joins TRBV27 and TRBJ2-5, with TRBD1 as a possible D gene (6 bases). For the CDR3, the DNA is TGTGCCAGCAGTTTACAGGGGATCCCTGTGGGGACCCAGTACTTC. Encoded protein: CASSLQGIPVGTQYF.